Below, one TCR beta chain is given with its context. Its specificity is not known. The read gets to within 3 residues of the CDR3 end, and the germline J gene fills in the rest. Only in-frame clones appear in the TCRdb table, and some are missing; sequencing was by immunoSEQ multiplex PCR. This table holds some 40,000 clones. CDR1 and CDR2 from the germline V gene are KGHSH and LQKENI. CDR3 size: 12 residues. The trim removed 4 bases at V and 5 bases at J, leaving 0 bases unmatched. This sample is part of a study of T cells in women clearing cervical HPV infection. Study details: Cases: HPV16-related CIN3 or worse on histology, a couple of invasive cancers. Only a few women had HLA typing results available.

Overall study findings and caveats: TRBV6-7 abundance was lower in cases than controls (0.11% versus 0.16%).

The sequenced material came from blood buffy coat. V is TRBV18 and J is TRBJ2-7, with TRBD2 matching over 9 bases. The source of this sequence is a woman aged 18-70 years with a cervical HPV16 infection that either progressed to CIN3+ or cleared (not recorded which). CDR3 loop: CASSRTSDEQYF. The sequenced part of the CDR3 DNA is TGTGCCAGCTCACGGACTAGCGACGAG.